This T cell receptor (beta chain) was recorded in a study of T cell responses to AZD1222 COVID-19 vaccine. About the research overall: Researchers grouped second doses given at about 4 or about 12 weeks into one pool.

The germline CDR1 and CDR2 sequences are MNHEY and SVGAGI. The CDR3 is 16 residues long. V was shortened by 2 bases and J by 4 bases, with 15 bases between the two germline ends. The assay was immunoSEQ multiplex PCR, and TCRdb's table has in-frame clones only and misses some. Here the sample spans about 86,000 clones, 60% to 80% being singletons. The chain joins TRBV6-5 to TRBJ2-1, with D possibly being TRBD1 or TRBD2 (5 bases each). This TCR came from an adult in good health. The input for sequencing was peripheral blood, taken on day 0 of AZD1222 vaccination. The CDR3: CASSYAGTALYNEQFF. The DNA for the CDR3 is TGTGCCAGCAGTTACGCCGGGACGGCTTTATACAATGAGCAGTTCTTC.